This T cell receptor beta chain is from a study of shared clonotypes between healthy human individuals. The germline V gene encodes CDR1 SGHDT and CDR2 YYEEEE. V trimming: 1 base; J trimming: 6 bases; junction bases outside the gene matches: 5. The CDR3 contains 15 residues. A few counts support this clone. Profiling relied on immunoSEQ multiplex PCR, and the TCRdb table lists in-frame clones only, not all of them. The sample lists over 850,000 clones; about 80% were seen once. The specimen was memory CD4+ T cells from PBMCs. Regarding subset: CD45RA-negative fraction. The receptor was derived from a man between 18 and 35 years old in good health. Some clones in this sample may be carry-over from other donors' samples. V gene TRBV5-6 combines with J gene TRBJ1-2; 11 positions match TRBD1. CDR3 bases: TGTGCCAGCAGCTTGCCCCAGGACAGGGGGCATGGCTACACCTTC. Its protein product is CASSLPQDRGHGYTF.